Below, 15 T cell receptor beta chains from the same sample are listed, as sequenced in a study of beta chain features in type 1 diabetes. Of the isolated RNA, all was reverse transcribed, and so the sequenced material was expressed TCRB transcripts. Libraries were prepared by immunoSEQ multiplex PCR; TCRdb keeps only in-frame clonotypes and omits some of them. The data contain 620,000 or so clones, around 16% of them seen just once; the ten biggest clones take up around 0.095%. Specimen: naive CD4+ T cells from blood. All receptors derive from a man between 18 and 35 years old in good health.

This chain uses TRBV5-1 with TRBJ1-2, with a weak D call TRBD1 (6 bases). The CDR3 is made up of 14 amino acids. V shed 0 bases and J shed 4 bases, with 10 bases lying between them. Germline CDR1 reads SGHRS; CDR2 reads YFSETQ. The DNA of the CDR3 is TGCGCCAGCAGCTTGGACAGGGTGAGCTATGGCTACACCTTC. This encodes CASSLDRVSYGYTF.

This clone came up a few times. Other DNA variants within this sample encode the same CDR3. The chain recombines TRBV30 with TRBJ2-7; TRBD2 is a possible D gene (6 bases). V was clipped by 3 bases and J by 2 bases, with 11 bases between them. Germline lookup yields CDR1 GTSNPN and CDR2 SVGIG (reference sequence). The CDR3 is 13 amino acids. CDR3 region: CAWRGGLTYEQYF. CDR3 bases: TGTGCCTGGAGGGGGGGACTGACCTACGAGCAGTACTTC.

This clone was detected only a few times. V gene TRBV19 combines with J gene TRBJ2-1; D remains ambiguous. This CDR3 is 16 amino acids long. Per germline, CDR1 LNHDA and CDR2 SQIVND (reference sequence). V gave up 7 bases and J gave up 4 bases, with 20 bases separating them. CDR3 region: CASTQATDTRYNEQFF. For the CDR3, the DNA is TGTGCCAGTACTCAAGCGACGGATACCCGTTACAATGAGCAGTTCTTC. Filled out from reference TRBV19 and TRBJ2-1, the complete variable domain reads DGGITQSPKYLFRKEGQNVTLSCEQNLNHDAMYWYRQDPGQGLRLIYYSQIVNDFQKGDIAEGYSVSREKKESFPLTVTSAQKNPTAFYLCASTQATDTRYNEQFFGPGTRLTVL.

The chain carries TRBV28 and TRBJ1-2; TRBD1 might be the D (5 bases). Germline loops: CDR1 MDHEN, CDR2 SYDVKM. V was clipped by 7 bases and J by 8 bases, with 17 bases between them. This CDR3 has 13 amino acids. The CDR3 spells CASTGEGKRGYTF. In DNA, the CDR3 is TGTGCCAGCACCGGAGAGGGGAAGCGAGGCTACACCTTC.

CDR3 sequence: CSVGVSGANVLTF. The DNA for the CDR3 is TGCAGCGTGGGGGTCTCTGGGGCCAACGTCCTGACTTTC. This rearrangement joins TRBV29-1 to TRBJ2-6; D is possibly TRBD1 or TRBD2 (5 bases each). V lost 6 bases and J 0 bases, leaving 6 bases between the germline ends. CDR3 size: 13 residues. The germline gives CDR1 SQVTM, CDR2 ANQGSEA.

The rearrangement joins TRBV5-1 to TRBJ1-5, with TRBD1 identical over 8 bases. The germline V gene has CDR1 SGHRS and CDR2 YFSETQ. Trimming cost V 4 bases and J 6 bases; bases outside gene matches: 6. The CDR3 totals 14 residues. As DNA, the CDR3 is TGCGCCAGCAGCACTGGACAGGGCTCTCAGCCCCAGCATTTT. Amino acid sequence: CASSTGQGSQPQHF.

This clone appeared a few times. The chain uses TRBV21-1 and TRBJ2-7; the table's D call TRBD1 went unverified against the DNA. TRBV21-1 is listed as a pseudogene. This CDR3 comprises 14 residues. CDR3 residues: CASSKAGQVYEQYF. The DNA of the CDR3 is TGTGCCAGCAGCAAAGCGGGACAGGTTTACGAGCAGTACTTC.

In this sample, this clone turned up a few times. This chain joins TRBV5-1 and TRBJ1-1; perhaps TRBD1 as D (5 bases). The CDR3 runs 15 residues. With 1 base removed from V and 4 bases from J, the gap between germline ends came to 14 bases. Germline V gene lookup returns CDR1 SGHRS and CDR2 YFSETQ. DNA of the CDR3: TGCGCCAGCAGCTTGACAGCCTACGGGGGCACTGAAGCTTTCTTT. It yields the protein CASSLTAYGGTEAFF.

This clone turned up a few times. The chain combines TRBV5-8 with TRBJ2-1; TRBD1 matches 10 bases. The CDR3 loop spans 15 amino acids. Per germline, CDR1 SGHTS and CDR2 YDEGEE. The J segment lost 3 bases and the V segment lost 3 bases, leaving 3 bases of the junction unmatched. In nucleotides, the CDR3 is TGTGCCAGCAGCTGGCGGACAGGGGGCTACAATGAGCAGTTCTTC. Encoded protein: CASSWRTGGYNEQFF.

The chain joins TRBV18 to TRBJ2-2; TRBD1 or TRBD2 may be the D gene (5 bases each). Germline values: CDR1 KGHSH, CDR2 LQKENI. The V end was cut by 5 bases, the J end by 0 bases, with 10 bases between. This CDR3 comprises 15 residues. CDR3 bases: TGTGCCAGCTCAATCCAGGGAGCGAACACCGGGGAGCTGTTTTTT. As protein: CASSIQGANTGELFF.

The gene calls are TRBV7-9 and TRBJ1-3, with D perhaps matching TRBD1 (6 bases). The V end lost 3 bases, the J end lost 2 bases, and 8 bases lay between the germline ends. Looked up from germline, CDR1 is SEHNR and CDR2 is FQNEAQ (reference sequence). This CDR3 has 14 residues. The CDR3, as DNA: TGTGCCAGCAGCTTCTCAGGGGCTGGAAACACCATATATTTT. Encoded protein: CASSFSGAGNTIYF.

For this clone: The sample has other DNA sequences that encode this CDR3 too. The chain couples TRBV30 to TRBJ1-3; D remains unclear. The CDR3 is 13 residues long. Looked up from germline, CDR1 is GTSNPN and CDR2 is SVGIG (reference sequence). Trimming removed 2 bases from V and 0 bases from J, with 5 bases in between. The CDR3 nucleotides are TGTGCCTGGAGTCGAACCTCTGGAAACACCATATATTTT. Its translation is CAWSRTSGNTIYF.

CDR3 bases: TGTGCCAGCAGTCAAACGGACAGTGGAAGGGGCTACGAGCAGTACTTC. Its protein is CASSQTDSGRGYEQYF. The chain links TRBV27 to TRBJ2-7; tentatively, D is TRBD1 (6 bases). The germline gives CDR1 MNHEY, CDR2 SMNVEV (reference sequence). The length of the CDR3 is 16 residues. V gave up 5 bases and J gave up 3 bases, with 20 bases separating them.

V gene TRBV9 combines with J gene TRBJ2-5; D is possibly TRBD1 (7 bases). The CDR3 has 14 residues. The V gene's germline CDR1 is SGDLS and CDR2 YYNGEE. V gave up 4 bases and J gave up 6 bases, with 16 bases separating them. CDR3 sequence: CASSPRQGGKTQYF. CDR3 in DNA: TGTGCCAGCAGCCCCCGACAGGGAGGAAAGACCCAGTACTTC.

This clone was detected a few times. The chain carries TRBV7-8 and TRBJ2-3; 9 nucleotides agree with TRBD2. Losses at the gene ends were 1 base for V and 4 bases for J; bases not matched to a gene: 9. The CDR3 sequence is 17 residues long. Germline V CDR1 and CDR2: SGHVS, FQNEAQ. CDR3 amino acids: CASSLGRRGGASDTQYF. The CDR3, as DNA: TGTGCCAGCAGCTTAGGGCGTCGCGGGGGGGCCTCAGATACGCAGTATTTT.